These 10 T cell receptor beta chains originate from one sample sequenced in a study of post-analysis software for immune sequencing data. The study's findings and limits: Roughly five TRBV segments were significantly more frequent in patients than in controls. TRBV5-6, TRBV5-1 and TRBV20-1 were among these segments.

The antigens these receptors bind are not known. Unique molecular identifiers tagged the TCR beta cDNA libraries. TCRdb redid the calling of the PCR reads with MiXCR, one entry per CDR3 protein. The sample shows fewer than 850,000 distinct CDR3 sequences, around 46% of them seen only once. The specimen was blood. These receptors came from a girl between 5 and 17 years old with multiple sclerosis.

With respect to this clonotype: A read error may account for a junction end that differs from germline. The gene calls are TRBV4-1 and TRBJ1-6, with TRBD1 matching 7 bases. Germline V lookup: CDR1 MGHRA, CDR2 YSYEKL. The CDR3 is 15 amino acids. This CDR3 reads CASSQGQGFDSPPHF. DNA of the CDR3: TGCGCCAGCAGCCAAGGACAGGGATTCGATTCACCCCCCCACTTT.

This clonotype was seen a few times. The J gene is TRBJ2-4, the V gene TRBV4-3; perhaps TRBD2 as D (5 bases). Matching the DNA end better, TRBJ2-7 makes the J call doubtful. The germline V gene has CDR1 LGHNA and CDR2 YSLEER. The CDR3 sequence is 15 residues long. CDR3 sequence (DNA): TGCGCCAGCAGCCAACTCGCGGCCGGGGTCACCGAGCAGTACTTC. It encodes CASSQLAAGVTEQYF.

The V call is TRBV15, the J call TRBJ2-1; D assignment may be TRBD1 or TRBD2 (5 bases each). Germline CDR1 LNHNV, CDR2 YYDKDF (reference sequence). The CDR3 extends over 15 amino acids. V lost 1 base to trimming and J lost 4 bases, with 11 bases between them. The CDR3 sequence is CATSRVGPTYNEQFF. Written as DNA, the CDR3 is TGTGCCACCAGCAGAGTGGGACCGACGTACAATGAGCAGTTCTTC.

This rearrangement joins TRBV29-1 to TRBJ1-1; 7 bases fit TRBD1. This CDR3 contains 11 residues. Germline CDR1 and CDR2: SQVTM and ANQGSEA. V lost 4 bases to trimming and J lost 5 bases; unmatched junction nucleotides: 1. As DNA, the CDR3 is TGCAGCGTTGCCAGGGGGACTGAAGCTTTCTTT. This codes for CSVARGTEAFF. The entire variable domain, with the rest obtained from reference TRBV29-1 and TRBJ1-1, is as follows: SAVISQKPSRDICQRGTSLTIQCQVDSQVTMMFWYRQQPGQSLTLIATANQGSEATYESGFVIDKFPISRPNLTFSTLTVSNMSPEDSSIYLCSVARGTEAFFGQGTRLTVV.

The chain combines TRBV5-1 with TRBJ2-7; D assignment may be TRBD1 or TRBD2 (5 bases each). The V end lost 4 bases, the J end lost 0 bases, and 11 bases lay between the germline ends. This CDR3 is 14 amino acids long. CDR1 SGHRS and CDR2 YFSETQ come from the germline V gene. The CDR3 is CASSMTGTSYEQYF. In DNA form, the CDR3 reads TGCGCCAGCAGCATGACTGGGACCTCCTACGAGCAGTACTTC.

About this clonotype: The germline gene is not matched at one end of the junction; a read error may be the cause. The chain is built from TRBV15 and TRBJ2-4, with TRBD2 matching over 7 bases. CDR3 length: 17 residues. The germline V gene has CDR1 LNHNV and CDR2 YYDKDF (reference sequence). For the CDR3, the DNA is TGTGCCACCAGCAGAGTGTTGGGCGGGGGAGCCCAAAACATTCAGTACTTC. Translating gives CATSRVLGGGAQNIQYF.

The gene calls are TRBV3-1 and TRBJ2-1; D perhaps matches TRBD2 (6 bases). This CDR3 region has 12 residues. Germline CDR1 LGHDT, CDR2 YNNKEL (reference sequence). V shed 4 bases and J shed 15 bases, with 16 bases lying between them. CDR3 amino acids: CASSRRDLDLFF. The CDR3, as DNA: TGTGCCAGCAGCCGCCGGGACTTAGATCTGTTCTTC.

The gene calls are TRBV20-1 and TRBJ1-6; 9 bases align to TRBD1. The CDR3 contains 15 residues. CDR1 and CDR2 from the germline V gene are DFQATT and SNEGSKA (reference sequence). V lost 5 bases to trimming and J lost 5 bases; unmatched junction nucleotides: 7. CDR3 region: CSASLGQGHNSPLHF. Here the CDR3 DNA reads TGCAGTGCTTCCCTCGGACAGGGGCATAATTCACCCCTCCACTTT.

The chain links TRBV29-1 to TRBJ2-3; no definite D call. Germline CDR1 SQVTM, CDR2 ANQGSEA. CDR3 length equals 11 residues. The V end was cut by 3 bases, the J end by 9 bases, with 10 bases between. The CDR3 protein is CSVEKVGTQYF. DNA for the CDR3: TGCAGCGTTGAGAAGGTGGGGACGCAGTATTTT.

J is TRBJ2-1 and V is TRBV7-2; 9 bases are shared with TRBD2. The CDR3 runs to 13 residues. Losses at the gene ends were 3 bases for V and 14 bases for J; bases not matched to a gene: 8. Germline values: CDR1 SGHTA, CDR2 FQGNSA. The CDR3 DNA reads TGTGCCAGCAGCTTTACCATAGGCGGGAGGGAGTTCTTC. Translating gives CASSFTIGGREFF.